These 7 T cell receptor beta chains share one sample of origin, sequenced in a study of early T cells in non-severe SARS-CoV-2 infection. TCRdb used MiXCR to reprocess the 5' RACE reads, holding one entry per CDR3 protein. The repertoire holds 75,000 to 95,000 distinct CDR3 sequences, with around 16% as singletons. The sample consisted of whole blood, taken at baseline. These receptors originate from an adult who was a healthcare worker with PCR-confirmed SARS-CoV-2 infection or an uninfected control (not recorded which).

This clonotype appeared a few times. The rearrangement links TRBV13 to TRBJ1-1, with D maybe TRBD1 (6 bases). Trimming took 4 bases from V and 0 from J, leaving 12 bases between them. In germline, CDR1 is PRHDT, CDR2 FYEKMQ (reference sequence). This CDR3 is 15 amino acids long. The CDR3: CASSSETGMNTEAFF. In nucleotides, the CDR3 is TGTGCCAGCAGCTCAGAGACAGGTATGAACACTGAAGCTTTCTTT.

The chain uses TRBV3-1 and TRBJ2-3, with D unclear. Germline CDR1 reads LGHDT; CDR2 reads YNNKEL (reference sequence). This CDR3 contains 11 residues. Trimming shortened V by 6 bases and J by 5 bases, and 6 bases separated the two germline ends. In DNA form, the CDR3 reads TGTGCCAGCAGATTCGGAGATACGCAGTATTTT. Translation gives CASRFGDTQYF.

This clonotype was observed at least ten times. The gene calls are TRBV6-1 and TRBJ2-7; D is unclear. The CDR3 length is 14 residues. Germline values: CDR1 MNHNS, CDR2 SASEGT. Deletions cut 3 bases from V and 0 bases from J, with 9 bases between. The CDR3 region has the DNA TGTGCCAGCAGTGACGGCGGAAGCTCCTACGAGCAGTACTTC. Translation gives CASSDGGSSYEQYF.

V gene TRBV2 combines with J gene TRBJ2-7; TRBD1 is a possible D gene (5 bases). The germline V gene has CDR1 SNHLY and CDR2 FYNNEI. With 8 bases removed from V and 4 bases from J, the gap between germline ends came to 9 bases. The CDR3 has 11 amino acids. The CDR3 spells CASLGQYEQYF. Here the CDR3 DNA reads TGTGCCAGCCTTGGACAATACGAGCAGTACTTC.

This clonotype was picked up a small number of times. The chain links TRBV12-3 or TRBV12-4 to TRBJ1-2; 9 bases are shared with TRBD1. The CDR3 runs to 14 residues. Unmatched junction bases numbered 7, after V lost 5 bases and J lost 6 bases. The CDR3 DNA is TGTGCCAGCAGTCAGCTCCGGGACAGGGATGGCTACACCTTC. It encodes CASSQLRDRDGYTF.

Note on this clonotype: At one end the junction does not follow the germline gene, possibly because of a read error. This rearrangement joins TRBV6-2 or TRBV6-3 to TRBJ1-3; D is undetermined. This CDR3 region has 15 residues. Germline V gene sequence: CDR1 MNHEY, CDR2 SVGEGT. CDR3 nucleotides: TGTGCCAGCTGTTACGGCGACGGCAAAGGAAACACCATATATTTT. This translates into CASCYGDGKGNTIYF.

A few counts support this clonotype. The chain employs TRBV10-2 and TRBJ2-2; D remains unclear. This CDR3 comprises 16 residues. V dropped 0 bases and J dropped 0 bases, with 8 bases sitting between them. Germline lookup yields CDR1 WSHSY and CDR2 SAAADI. The CDR3 protein is CASSESAHTNTGELFF. DNA of the CDR3: TGCGCCAGCAGTGAGTCGGCGCATACGAACACCGGGGAGCTGTTTTTT.